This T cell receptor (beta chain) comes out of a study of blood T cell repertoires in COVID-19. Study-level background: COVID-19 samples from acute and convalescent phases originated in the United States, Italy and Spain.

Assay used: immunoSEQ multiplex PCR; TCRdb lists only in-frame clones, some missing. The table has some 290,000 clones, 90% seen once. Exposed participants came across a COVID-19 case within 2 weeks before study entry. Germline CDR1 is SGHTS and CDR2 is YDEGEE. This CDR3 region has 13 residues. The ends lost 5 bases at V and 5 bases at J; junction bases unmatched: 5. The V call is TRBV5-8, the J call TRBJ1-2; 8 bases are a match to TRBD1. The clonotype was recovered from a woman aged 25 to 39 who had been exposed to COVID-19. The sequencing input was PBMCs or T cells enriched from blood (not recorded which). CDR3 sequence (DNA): TGTGCCAGCAGTTCAGGGGGCCTATATGGCTACACCTTC. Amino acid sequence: CASSSGGLYGYTF. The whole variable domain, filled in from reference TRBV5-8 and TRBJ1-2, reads EAGVTQSPTHLIKTRGQQATLRCSPISGHTSVYWYQQALGLGLQFLLWYDEGEERNRGNFPPRFSGRQFPNYSSELNVNALELEDSALYLCASSSGGLYGYTFGSGTRLTVV.